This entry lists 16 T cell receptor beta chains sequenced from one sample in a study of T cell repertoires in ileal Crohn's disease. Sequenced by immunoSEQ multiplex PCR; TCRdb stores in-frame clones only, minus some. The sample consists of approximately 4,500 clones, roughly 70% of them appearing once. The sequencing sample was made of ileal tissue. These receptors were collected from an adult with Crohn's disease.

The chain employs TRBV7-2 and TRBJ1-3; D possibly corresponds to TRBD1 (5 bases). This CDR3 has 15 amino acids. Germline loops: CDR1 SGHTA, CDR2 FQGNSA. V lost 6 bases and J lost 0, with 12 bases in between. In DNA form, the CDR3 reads TGTGCCAGCAGTAGACGGCAGGGCTCTGGAAACACCATATATTTT. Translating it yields CASSRRQGSGNTIYF.

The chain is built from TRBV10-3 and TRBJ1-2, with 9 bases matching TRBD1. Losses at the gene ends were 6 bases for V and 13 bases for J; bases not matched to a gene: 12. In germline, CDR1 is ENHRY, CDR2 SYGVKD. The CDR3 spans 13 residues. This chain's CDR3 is CAISVERTGEATF. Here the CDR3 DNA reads TGTGCCATCAGCGTCGAGCGGACAGGGGAGGCCACCTTC.

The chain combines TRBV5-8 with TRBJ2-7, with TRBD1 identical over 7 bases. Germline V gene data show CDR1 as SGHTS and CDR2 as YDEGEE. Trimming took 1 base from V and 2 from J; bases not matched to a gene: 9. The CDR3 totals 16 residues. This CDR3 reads CASSLLPRDRPYEQYF. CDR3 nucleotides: TGTGCCAGCAGCTTGTTACCCCGGGACAGACCCTACGAGCAGTACTTC.

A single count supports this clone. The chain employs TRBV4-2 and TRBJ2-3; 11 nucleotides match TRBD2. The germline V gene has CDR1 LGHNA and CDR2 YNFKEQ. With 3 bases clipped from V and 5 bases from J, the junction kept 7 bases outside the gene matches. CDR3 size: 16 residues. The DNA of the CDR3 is TGTGCCAGCAGCCAGGTAGCGGGGGGGCATAAAGATACGCAGTATTTT. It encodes CASSQVAGGHKDTQYF.

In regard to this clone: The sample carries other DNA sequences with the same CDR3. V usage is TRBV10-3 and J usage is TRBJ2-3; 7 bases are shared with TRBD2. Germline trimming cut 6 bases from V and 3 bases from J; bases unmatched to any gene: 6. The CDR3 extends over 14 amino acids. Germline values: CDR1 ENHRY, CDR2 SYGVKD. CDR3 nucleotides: TGTGCCATCAGACCGGGGGGATCAACAGATACGCAGTATTTT. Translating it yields CAIRPGGSTDTQYF.

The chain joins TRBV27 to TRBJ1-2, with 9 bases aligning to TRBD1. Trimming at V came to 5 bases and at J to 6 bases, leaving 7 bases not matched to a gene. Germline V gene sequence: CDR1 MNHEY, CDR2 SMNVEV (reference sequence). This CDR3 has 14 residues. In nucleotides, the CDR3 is TGTGCCAGCAGTCGAACAGGGGGCGCGGATGGCTACACCTTC. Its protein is CASSRTGGADGYTF.

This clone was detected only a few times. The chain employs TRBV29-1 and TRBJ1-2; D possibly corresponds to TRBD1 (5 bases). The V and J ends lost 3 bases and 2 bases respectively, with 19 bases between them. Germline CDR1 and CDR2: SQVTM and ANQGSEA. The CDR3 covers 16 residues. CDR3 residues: CSVDSAGFFLNYGYTF. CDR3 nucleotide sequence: TGCAGCGTTGATTCGGCAGGGTTTTTCCTAAACTATGGCTACACCTTC.

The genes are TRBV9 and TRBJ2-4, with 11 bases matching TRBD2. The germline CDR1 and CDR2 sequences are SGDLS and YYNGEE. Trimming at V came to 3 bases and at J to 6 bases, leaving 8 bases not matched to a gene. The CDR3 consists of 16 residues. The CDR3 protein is CASSELAGGPRNIQYF. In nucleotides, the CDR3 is TGTGCCAGCAGCGAGTTAGCGGGGGGGCCGAGAAACATTCAGTACTTC.

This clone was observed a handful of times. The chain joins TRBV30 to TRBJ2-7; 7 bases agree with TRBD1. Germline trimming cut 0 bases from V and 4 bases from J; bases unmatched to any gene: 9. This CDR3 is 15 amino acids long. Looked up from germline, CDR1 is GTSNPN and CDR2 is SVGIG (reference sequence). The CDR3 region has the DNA TGTGCCTGGAGTGTACGAGGACAGGCCGTATACGAGCAGTACTTC. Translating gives CAWSVRGQAVYEQYF.

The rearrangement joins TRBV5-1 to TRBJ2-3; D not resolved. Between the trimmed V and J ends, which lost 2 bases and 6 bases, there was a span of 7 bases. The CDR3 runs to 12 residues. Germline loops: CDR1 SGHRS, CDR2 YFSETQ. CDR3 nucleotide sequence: TGCGCCAGCAGCTTACCCGGGGATACGCAGTATTTT. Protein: CASSLPGDTQYF.

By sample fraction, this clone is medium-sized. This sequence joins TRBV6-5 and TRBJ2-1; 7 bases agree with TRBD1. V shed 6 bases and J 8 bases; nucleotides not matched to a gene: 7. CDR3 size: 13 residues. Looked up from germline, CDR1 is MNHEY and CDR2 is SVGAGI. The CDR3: CASSPDRRHEQFF. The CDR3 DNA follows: TGTGCCAGCAGCCCGGACAGGCGCCATGAGCAGTTCTTC.

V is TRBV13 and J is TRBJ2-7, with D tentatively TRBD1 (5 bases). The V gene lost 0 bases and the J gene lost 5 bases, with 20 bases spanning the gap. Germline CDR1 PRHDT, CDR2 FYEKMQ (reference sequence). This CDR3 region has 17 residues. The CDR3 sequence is CASSLGQGGIKLDEQYF. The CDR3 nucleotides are TGTGCCAGCAGCTTAGGCCAGGGTGGGATCAAGTTGGACGAGCAGTACTTC.

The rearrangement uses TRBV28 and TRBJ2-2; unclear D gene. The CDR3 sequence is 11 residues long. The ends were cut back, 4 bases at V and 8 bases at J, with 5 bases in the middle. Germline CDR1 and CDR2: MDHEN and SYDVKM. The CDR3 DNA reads TGTGCCAGCAGTTCCCGGGGGGAGCTGTTTTTT. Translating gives CASSSRGELFF. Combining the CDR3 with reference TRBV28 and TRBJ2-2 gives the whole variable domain DVKVTQSSRYLVKRTGEKVFLECVQDMDHENMFWYRQDPGLGLRLIYFSYDVKMKEKGDIPEGYSVSREKKERFSLILESASTNQTSMYLCASSSRGELFFGEGSRLTVL.

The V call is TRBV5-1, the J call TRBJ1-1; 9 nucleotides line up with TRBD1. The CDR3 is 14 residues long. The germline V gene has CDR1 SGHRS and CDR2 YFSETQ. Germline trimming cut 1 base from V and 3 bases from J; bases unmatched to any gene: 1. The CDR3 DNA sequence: TGCGCCAGCAGCTTGCGACAGGGGGACACTGAAGCTTTCTTT. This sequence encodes CASSLRQGDTEAFF.

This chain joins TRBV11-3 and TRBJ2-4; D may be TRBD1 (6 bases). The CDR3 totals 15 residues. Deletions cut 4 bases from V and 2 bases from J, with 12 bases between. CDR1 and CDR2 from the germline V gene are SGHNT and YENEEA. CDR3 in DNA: TGTGCCAGCAGCTCACCACAGGGACCCAAAAACATTCAGTACTTC. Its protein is CASSSPQGPKNIQYF.

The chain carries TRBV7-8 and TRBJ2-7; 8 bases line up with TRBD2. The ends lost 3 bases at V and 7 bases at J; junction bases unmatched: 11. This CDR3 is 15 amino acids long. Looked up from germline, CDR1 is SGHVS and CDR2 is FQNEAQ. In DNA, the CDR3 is TGTGCCAGCAGCTTGGTAGCGGGATATCCGGGTGAGCAGTACTTC. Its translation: CASSLVAGYPGEQYF.